This T cell receptor beta chain was documented in a study of T cell changes during pregnancy in multiple sclerosis. Germline trimming cut 9 bases from V and 6 bases from J; bases unmatched to any gene: 5. The CDR3 totals 13 residues. CDR1 and CDR2 (germline): LNHDA, SQIVND (reference sequence). TCRdb's copy holds only in-frame clones and misses some; the assay was immunoSEQ multiplex PCR. The data contain approximately 110,000 clones, roughly 90% of them seen just once; the ten biggest clones take up approximately 3.7%. The chain employs TRBV19 and TRBJ2-1; 10 nucleotides line up with TRBD1. The receptor's source is a female donor with multiple sclerosis, enrolled in a pregnancy study. The sample was peripheral blood, taken after pregnancy. The DNA of the CDR3 is TGTGCCAGCCGGGACAGGGGTGTCAATGAGCAGTTCTTC. Translation: CASRDRGVNEQFF.